These T cell receptor beta chains were read from a single sample in a study of metastatic and nonmetastatic thyroid tumors. TCRdb re-analyzed the PCR reads through MiXCR. The sample comprises fewer than 45,000 clones, roughly 20% of which are singletons, and about 16% rests with the top ten. Material for sequencing was blood. These receptors all come from a female donor with papillary thyroid cancer or a benign thyroid nodule (not recorded which). Some clones in this sample may be carry-over from other donors' samples. Both conserved end residues are part of each CDR3. A D gene is named only where the DNA matches it firmly. A clone size is listed for some rows: how often the clone was seen (once, few, many), or a class if it is expanded.

V	size	J	D	DNA	CDR3
TRBV20-1	.	TRBJ1-1	.	TGCAGTGCTCCCAGTCAAGTAGGGGGCACTGAAGCTTTCTTT	CSAPSQVGGTEAFF
TRBV27	medium-sized	TRBJ2-7	.	TGTGCCAGCAGTTTAGAGACAGGTGACTACGAGCAGTACTTC	CASSLETGDYEQYF
TRBV18	many	TRBJ1-2	.	TGTGCCAGCTCACTTCCGCAAACAGCTGGCTATGGCTACACCTTC	CASSLPQTAGYGYTF
TRBV3-1	many	TRBJ2-1	.	TGTGCCAGCAGCCAAGAGGGAATAGATGAGCAGTTCTTC	CASSQEGIDEQFF
TRBV6-2/TRBV6-3	.	TRBJ2-2	.	TGTGTCAGCAGTCCCACAGTGGAAACCGGGGAGCTTTTTTTT	CVSSPTVETGELFF
TRBV6-4	.	TRBJ2-2	TRBD2	TGTGCCAGCAGTGACGGGACTAGCGGGAACACCGGGGAGCTGTTTTTT	CASSDGTSGNTGELFF
TRBV6-2/TRBV6-3	many	TRBJ2-7	TRBD1	TGTGCCAGCAGTTTTGGGACAGGGTCCGAGCAGTACTTC	CASSFGTGSEQYF
TRBV20-1	few	TRBJ2-7	.	TGCAGTGCTAGAGACGAACTAGTAGGGAATTACGAGCAGTACTTC	CSARDELVGNYEQYF
TRBV28	many	TRBJ1-4	.	TGTGCCAGCACCCTTTTGGGGGCTGAAAAACTGTTTTTT	CASTLLGAEKLFF
TRBV27	few	TRBJ2-1	.	TGTGCCAGTAGTCCCCTATCGGGGAGTGGGCACAATGAGCAGTTCTTC	CASSPLSGSGHNEQFF
TRBV6-1	.	TRBJ1-5	TRBD1	TGTGCCAGCAGTGAAGCGCTCGGGACAGATAGCAATCAGCCCCAGCATTTT	CASSEALGTDSNQPQHF
TRBV7-9	many	TRBJ2-7	.	TGTGCCAGCAGCCCGACTACTGTCTACGAGCAGTACTTC	CASSPTTVYEQYF
TRBV7-2	many	TRBJ1-2	.	TGTGCCAGCTCTCCCTCCTTGGCGGCACACAACTATGGCTACACCTTC	CASSPSLAAHNYGYTF
TRBV20-1	.	TRBJ2-3	TRBD2	TGCAGTGCTAACAAGCGGGAGTCCGGCACAGATACGCAGTATTTT	CSANKRESGTDTQYF
TRBV12-3/TRBV12-4	many	TRBJ1-1	.	TGTGCCAGCAGTTTAGGCAGCCGAGGGGCTTTCTTT	CASSLGSRGAFF